Following are 31 T cell receptor beta chains from one sample sequenced in a study of cytomegalovirus exposure and HLA in healthy donors. Use of 60 Vbeta and 13 Jbeta primers characterized the PCR. TCRdb's copy holds only in-frame clones and misses some; the assay was immunoSEQ multiplex PCR. The sample totals 170,000 or so clones; its top ten clones hold 2.1%. Sequenced material: PBMCs. Receptors were obtained from a man aged 30-40 years in good health and CMV-seronegative.

The J gene is TRBJ2-7, the V gene TRBV5-1, with D perhaps TRBD1 (6 bases). Germline CDR1 and CDR2: SGHRS and YFSETQ. V was shortened by 4 bases and J by 1 base, with 15 bases between the two germline ends. This CDR3 spans 15 amino acids. The CDR3 DNA reads as TGCGCCAGCAGCGGGGGCGGTTCCGCTTCCTACGAGCAGTACTTC. This encodes CASSGGGSASYEQYF. The whole variable domain, remainder taken from reference TRBV5-1 and TRBJ2-7, is KAGVTQTPRYLIKTRGQQVTLSCSPISGHRSVSWYQQTPGQGLQFLFEYFSETQRNKGNFPGRFSGRQFSNSRSEMNVSTLELGDSALYLCASSGGGSASYEQYFGPGTRLTVT.

This chain connects TRBV6-1 to TRBJ1-2; D may be TRBD1 (5 bases). The ends were cut back, 5 bases at V and 2 bases at J, with 12 bases in the middle. The CDR3 has 14 residues. Per the germline V gene, CDR1 is MNHNS and CDR2 is SASEGT. CDR3 nucleotides: TGTGCCAGCAGTTTGAAGACAGAAAACTATGGCTACACCTTC. It encodes CASSLKTENYGYTF.

The rearrangement joins TRBV6-5 to TRBJ2-7; 13 bases fit TRBD2. Losses at the gene ends were 6 bases for V and 3 bases for J; bases not matched to a gene: 2. This CDR3 is built from 14 residues. From germline, CDR1 is MNHEY and CDR2 SVGAGI. The CDR3 bases are TGTGCCAGCAGCCGGACTAGCGGGGGCTACGAGCAGTACTTC. Translation: CASSRTSGGYEQYF.

The rearrangement uses TRBV6-1 and TRBJ2-7, with D perhaps TRBD1 (5 bases). With 8 bases removed from V and 0 bases from J, the gap between germline ends came to 11 bases. The CDR3 sequence is 13 residues long. Germline lookup yields CDR1 MNHNS and CDR2 SASEGT. CDR3 DNA sequence: TGTGCCAGCGAGCAGGGCAACTCCTACGAGCAGTACTTC. Translation gives CASEQGNSYEQYF.

The chain combines TRBV7-9 with TRBJ2-2; 8 bases fit TRBD1. V was pared by 4 bases and J by 7 bases, with 11 bases of the junction left unmatched. The CDR3 has 16 amino acids. In germline, CDR1 is SEHNR, CDR2 FQNEAQ (reference sequence). This CDR3 is CASSSRTGRPFGELFF. In DNA, the CDR3 is TGTGCCAGCAGCTCGAGGACAGGGCGTCCCTTCGGGGAGCTGTTTTTT.

The rearrangement links TRBV30 to TRBJ2-1, with 10 bases aligning to TRBD2. The CDR3 has 15 residues. Germline CDR1 is GTSNPN and CDR2 is SVGIG (reference sequence). The ends lost 2 bases at V and 8 bases at J; junction bases unmatched: 9. The CDR3 region has the DNA TGTGCCTGGAGTAAGGGGCTAGCGGGAGCTGATGAGCAGTTCTTC. It encodes CAWSKGLAGADEQFF.

This sequence joins TRBV9 and TRBJ2-2, with unresolved D. V lost 4 bases and J 3 bases, leaving 13 bases between the germline ends. Germline V gene lookup returns CDR1 SGDLS and CDR2 YYNGEE. This CDR3 comprises 15 residues. For the CDR3, the DNA is TGTGCCAGCAGCCCCACGGTAGCAGACACCGGGGAGCTGTTTTTT. As protein: CASSPTVADTGELFF.

The chain joins TRBV5-1 to TRBJ1-2; D ambiguous. The CDR3 is 14 amino acids. V was clipped by 0 bases and J by 5 bases, with 11 bases between them. The germline V gene encodes CDR1 SGHRS and CDR2 YFSETQ. CDR3 DNA sequence: TGCGCCAGCAGCTTGGCCCCCCCGGAGTATGGCTACACCTTC. As protein: CASSLAPPEYGYTF. The whole variable domain, filled in from reference TRBV5-1 and TRBJ1-2, reads KAGVTQTPRYLIKTRGQQVTLSCSPISGHRSVSWYQQTPGQGLQFLFEYFSETQRNKGNFPGRFSGRQFSNSRSEMNVSTLELGDSALYLCASSLAPPEYGYTFGSGTRLTVV.

The chain carries TRBV2 and TRBJ1-5, with D tentatively TRBD1 (5 bases). The CDR3 extends over 13 amino acids. V was trimmed by 5 bases and J by 7 bases, leaving 12 bases between them. Germline V gives CDR1 SNHLY, CDR2 FYNNEI. As DNA, the CDR3 is TGTGCCAGCAGTCCAAACAGGATACAGCCCCAGCATTTT. This sequence encodes CASSPNRIQPQHF.

The J gene is TRBJ2-7, the V gene TRBV5-1; TRBD2 aligns across 10 bases. The V segment lost 3 bases and the J segment 0 bases; nucleotides outside the gene matches: 15. The CDR3 has 19 residues. Germline CDR1 SGHRS, CDR2 YFSETQ. The CDR3 loop reads CASSWASGRFLSSSYEQYF. The CDR3 DNA is TGCGCCAGCAGCTGGGCTAGCGGGAGATTCCTCTCAAGCTCCTACGAGCAGTACTTC.

The CDR3 coding sequence is TGTGCCAGCACCCGGGACAGCGCATATGGCTACACCTTC. It yields the protein CASTRDSAYGYTF. V and J are TRBV27 and TRBJ1-2; TRBD1 matches 7 bases. Trimming removed 7 bases from V and 5 bases from J; junction bases left unmatched: 7. Germline assignment: CDR1 MNHEY and CDR2 SMNVEV (reference sequence). CDR3 length: 13 residues.

V gene TRBV28 combines with J gene TRBJ2-1, with 8 bases that match TRBD2. The CDR3 spans 17 residues. Germline assignment: CDR1 MDHEN and CDR2 SYDVKM. With 4 bases clipped from V and 8 bases from J, the junction kept 16 bases outside the gene matches. CDR3 loop: CASSSGGASGWTDEQFF. The DNA for the CDR3 is TGTGCCAGCAGTTCCGGGGGGGCTAGCGGATGGACGGATGAGCAGTTCTTC. The whole variable domain, filled in from reference TRBV28 and TRBJ2-1, reads DVKVTQSSRYLVKRTGEKVFLECVQDMDHENMFWYRQDPGLGLRLIYFSYDVKMKEKGDIPEGYSVSREKKERFSLILESASTNQTSMYLCASSSGGASGWTDEQFFGPGTRLTVL.

The J gene is TRBJ2-6, the V gene TRBV5-1; maybe TRBD1 (6 bases). Trimming removed 5 bases at V and 0 bases at J, with 12 bases between. The germline gives CDR1 SGHRS, CDR2 YFSETQ. The CDR3 length is 16 residues. The CDR3 DNA reads as TGCGCCAGCAGTCTCGACAGGAGCTCTGGGGCCAACGTCCTGACTTTC. Residues: CASSLDRSSGANVLTF.

V gene TRBV19 combines with J gene TRBJ2-7; TRBD2 agrees at 7 bases. V dropped 3 bases and J dropped 4; count of bases not matched to a gene: 9. CDR3 length: 15 residues. Germline CDR1 is LNHDA and CDR2 is SQIVND (reference sequence). CDR3 coding DNA: TGTGCCAGTAGTATTTTCCTAGCGGAGACATACGAGCAGTACTTC. It translates to CASSIFLAETYEQYF. The complete variable domain, with remaining parts taken from reference TRBV19 and TRBJ2-7, reads DGGITQSPKYLFRKEGQNVTLSCEQNLNHDAMYWYRQDPGQGLRLIYYSQIVNDFQKGDIAEGYSVSREKKESFPLTVTSAQKNPTAFYLCASSIFLAETYEQYFGPGTRLTVT.

The V call is TRBV13, the J call TRBJ2-2; unclear D gene. Trimming removed 0 bases from V and 6 bases from J, with 11 bases in between. Per germline, CDR1 PRHDT and CDR2 FYEKMQ (reference sequence). The CDR3 runs 15 residues. CDR3 DNA: TGTGCCAGCAGCTTAGGCCGGGTAGTCCCCGGGGAGCTGTTTTTT. Its protein product is CASSLGRVVPGELFF. The variable domain in full, with the rest retrieved from reference TRBV13 and TRBJ2-2, is AAGVIQSPRHLIKEKRETATLKCYPIPRHDTVYWYQQGPGQDPQFLISFYEKMQSDKGSIPDRFSAQQFSDYHSELNMSSLELGDSALYFCASSLGRVVPGELFFGEGSRLTVL.

The chain employs TRBV5-1 and TRBJ2-7, with 8 bases that match TRBD1. The trim removed 4 bases at V and 5 bases at J, leaving 8 bases unmatched. Germline CDR1 SGHRS, CDR2 YFSETQ. The CDR3 is made up of 14 amino acids. The CDR3 sequence is CASSRAGGPNEQYF. The CDR3 DNA sequence: TGCGCCAGCAGCCGGGCAGGGGGCCCCAACGAGCAGTACTTC. The complete variable domain, with remaining parts taken from reference TRBV5-1 and TRBJ2-7, reads KAGVTQTPRYLIKTRGQQVTLSCSPISGHRSVSWYQQTPGQGLQFLFEYFSETQRNKGNFPGRFSGRQFSNSRSEMNVSTLELGDSALYLCASSRAGGPNEQYFGPGTRLTVT.

The chain recombines TRBV10-3 with TRBJ2-5; maybe TRBD2 (5 bases). The last part of the DNA fits TRBJ2-7 better; the J call may be wrong. This CDR3 has 17 amino acids. CDR1 and CDR2 from the germline V gene are ENHRY and SYGVKD. CDR3 sequence: CAISEPSRTASSYEQYF. In DNA form, the CDR3 reads TGTGCCATCAGTGAGCCGTCCAGGACTGCGAGCTCCTACGAGCAGTACTTC.

CDR3 residues: CASSVGRSQETQYF. DNA of the CDR3: TGTGCCAGCAGCGTAGGAAGGAGTCAAGAGACCCAGTACTTC. The V and J genes are TRBV9 and TRBJ2-5; D is undetermined. Germline loops: CDR1 SGDLS, CDR2 YYNGEE. There are 14 residues in the CDR3. Trimming shortened V by 0 bases and J by 2 bases, and 8 bases separated the two germline ends.

V usage is TRBV7-9 and J usage is TRBJ2-2; D is unclear. The CDR3 contains 15 residues. V lost 4 bases to trimming and J lost 1 base, with 10 bases between them. CDR1 is SEHNR and CDR2 is FQNEAQ in the germline V gene (reference sequence). CDR3: CASSSNSVNTGELFF. CDR3 DNA sequence: TGTGCCAGCAGCTCAAACTCTGTGAACACCGGGGAGCTGTTTTTT. The variable domain in full, with the rest retrieved from reference TRBV7-9 and TRBJ2-2, is DTGVSQNPRHKITKRGQNVTFRCDPISEHNRLYWYRQTLGQGPEFLTYFQNEAQLEKSRLLSDRFSAERPKGSFSTLEIQRTEQGDSAMYLCASSSNSVNTGELFFGEGSRLTVL.

The genes are TRBV6-5 and TRBJ2-1, with 7 positions matching TRBD1. J lost 2 bases, V lost 6 bases, and 7 bases had no gene match. The CDR3 covers 15 residues. Germline CDR1 MNHEY, CDR2 SVGAGI. CDR3 in amino acids: CASSLDRRAYNEQFF. The CDR3, as DNA: TGTGCCAGCAGCTTGGACAGGAGAGCCTACAATGAGCAGTTCTTC.

V and J are TRBV7-9 and TRBJ2-3; 7 nucleotides align to TRBD2. The CDR3 is made up of 17 amino acids. The V gene's germline CDR1 is SEHNR and CDR2 FQNEAQ (reference sequence). J lost 0 bases, V lost 1 base, and 7 bases had no gene match. The CDR3 bases are TGTGCCAGCAGCTTAGTGTCTAGCGGAATTAGCACAGATACGCAGTATTTT. Its protein is CASSLVSSGISTDTQYF.

The genes are TRBV6-1 and TRBJ2-2; D is undetermined. Between the trimmed V and J ends, which lost 7 bases and 3 bases, there was a span of 15 bases. The germline gives CDR1 MNHNS, CDR2 SASEGT. The CDR3 is 15 residues long. The CDR3, as DNA: TGTGCCAGCACTCAAACTGCACGGTACACCGGGGAGCTGTTTTTT. This gives the protein CASTQTARYTGELFF.

The genes are TRBV30 and TRBJ1-6; 11 bases map to TRBD1. Trimming took 2 bases from V and 7 from J; bases not matched to a gene: 1. Per the germline V gene, CDR1 is GTSNPN and CDR2 is SVGIG (reference sequence). There are 14 residues in the CDR3. CDR3 in DNA: TGTGCCTGGAGTCGGGACAGGGGGAATTCACCCCTCCACTTT. It is translated as CAWSRDRGNSPLHF.

This sequence joins TRBV6-5 and TRBJ2-7; possibly TRBD2 for D (5 bases). The germline CDR1 and CDR2 sequences are MNHEY and SVGAGI. The CDR3 consists of 16 residues. V dropped 4 bases and J dropped 4 bases, with 20 bases sitting between them. CDR3 amino acids: CASSLGQGGGKYEQYF. In DNA form, the CDR3 reads TGTGCCAGCAGTTTGGGCCAAGGAGGCGGTAAATACGAGCAGTACTTC.

The gene calls are TRBV10-2 and TRBJ2-3; a possible D gene is TRBD2 (7 bases). This CDR3 region has 13 residues. V lost 4 bases to trimming and J lost 6 bases, with 11 bases between them. Germline V lookup: CDR1 WSHSY, CDR2 SAAADI. This CDR3 reads CASSVGGRDTQYF. DNA for the CDR3: TGCGCCAGCAGTGTGGGGGGGCGCGATACGCAGTATTTT.

The chain combines TRBV2 with TRBJ2-5, with D possibly being TRBD1 (6 bases). The germline V gene encodes CDR1 SNHLY and CDR2 FYNNEI. CDR3 length: 15 residues. Trimming removed 2 bases from V and 2 bases from J, with 12 bases in between. The CDR3 sequence: CASSEIRGPQETQYF. CDR3 nucleotide sequence: TGTGCCAGCAGTGAAATCAGGGGACCTCAAGAGACCCAGTACTTC.

The V call is TRBV28, the J call TRBJ1-4, with D hard to call. This CDR3 has 15 amino acids. Germline values: CDR1 MDHEN, CDR2 SYDVKM. Trimming left V 5 bases short and J 0 bases short, with 10 bases between. The CDR3 loop reads CASSPLTATNEKLFF. The CDR3 bases are TGTGCCAGCAGTCCCTTAACTGCAACTAATGAAAAACTGTTTTTT.

CDR3 DNA sequence: TGTGCCAGCTCACCAGGGGGGGGGCCGGATAATTCACCCCTCCACTTT. Its translation: CASSPGGGPDNSPLHF. This sequence joins TRBV18 and TRBJ1-6; possible D gene TRBD1, 6 bases. Trimming left V 2 bases short and J 5 bases short, with 13 bases between. Germline V gene data show CDR1 as KGHSH and CDR2 as LQKENI. There are 16 residues in the CDR3.

The chain has TRBV6-5 and TRBJ1-1; TRBD1 agrees at 7 bases. The germline V gene has CDR1 MNHEY and CDR2 SVGAGI. V lost 6 bases and J lost 5; bases outside the gene matches: 9. The CDR3 sequence is 14 residues long. CDR3: CASRPGRGSTEAFF. CDR3 coding DNA: TGTGCCAGCAGACCCGGCAGGGGGAGTACTGAAGCTTTCTTT.

This sequence joins TRBV2 and TRBJ2-3; D unresolved. Germline loops: CDR1 SNHLY, CDR2 FYNNEI. This CDR3 is 15 amino acids long. The ends were cut back, 4 bases at V and 2 bases at J, with 13 bases in the middle. The CDR3 coding sequence is TGTGCCAGCAGTGTCCGCAGGCAAAACACAGATACGCAGTATTTT. It translates to CASSVRRQNTDTQYF.

This sequence joins TRBV5-4 and TRBJ2-2; 7 bases line up with TRBD2. The CDR3 totals 14 residues. Germline CDR1 and CDR2: SGHNT and YYREEE (reference sequence). The ends lost 3 bases at V and 5 bases at J; junction bases unmatched: 4. In DNA, the CDR3 is TGTGCCAGCAGCTCTAAAGCGGGAACCGGGGAGCTGTTTTTT. It yields the protein CASSSKAGTGELFF.